The sequence of this T cell receptor (beta chain) was determined in a study of cytomegalovirus exposure and HLA in healthy donors. The CDR3 contains 16 residues. Losses at the gene ends were 2 bases for V and 7 bases for J; bases not matched to a gene: 11. Germline values: CDR1 SGHAT, CDR2 FQNNGV. PCR involved 60 Vbeta and 13 Jbeta primers. Sequencing was performed with immunoSEQ multiplex PCR; in TCRdb, only in-frame clones are kept and a portion is missing. This table has 150,000 or so clones, 70% to 85% appearing once. The sequence was obtained from a female donor in good health and CMV-seronegative. The source material was PBMCs. The chain is built from TRBV11-2 and TRBJ2-4, with 7 bases fitting TRBD1. CDR3 in amino acids: CASSLYTGVSENIQYF. The DNA for the CDR3 is TGTGCCAGCAGCTTATATACAGGGGTTTCCGAGAACATTCAGTACTTC.